The entry below gives a single T cell receptor beta chain sequence along with its context. Its antigen is not identified. The V end lost 3 bases, the J end lost 1 base, and 12 bases lay between the germline ends. CDR3 length: 15 residues. The germline V gene has CDR1 SGHRS and CDR2 YFSETQ. These data originate in a study of cytotoxic CD8 clonotypes in ibrutinib-treated CLL. Study-level background: Response samples were drawn at a median of around 11 months of treatment, range 6 to 36. Mean productive templates were around 240,000; mean productive rearrangements were over 80,000.

The method was immunoSEQ multiplex PCR; TCRdb's version includes in-frame clones alone and lacks a portion of them. Found here are tens of thousands of clones, roughly 50% of them singletons; the top ten hold roughly 15%. Regarding the study as a whole: The clonality went up when patients responded to ibrutinib and dropped back toward baseline at progression. Clonotypes that were public were uncommon, and they contracted or stayed stable on treatment.

The source of this sequence is a human donor with chronic lymphocytic leukemia. The sequencing used PBMCs, collected after 12 months of ibrutinib treatment. The chain joins TRBV5-1 to TRBJ2-3; D remains ambiguous. CDR3 region: CASSSTVPGTDTQYF. The CDR3 bases are TGCGCCAGCAGCTCCACGGTGCCGGGCACAGATACGCAGTATTTT. Full variable domain (missing parts from reference TRBV5-1 and TRBJ2-3): KAGVTQTPRYLIKTRGQQVTLSCSPISGHRSVSWYQQTPGQGLQFLFEYFSETQRNKGNFPGRFSGRQFSNSRSEMNVSTLELGDSALYLCASSSTVPGTDTQYFGPGTRLTVL.